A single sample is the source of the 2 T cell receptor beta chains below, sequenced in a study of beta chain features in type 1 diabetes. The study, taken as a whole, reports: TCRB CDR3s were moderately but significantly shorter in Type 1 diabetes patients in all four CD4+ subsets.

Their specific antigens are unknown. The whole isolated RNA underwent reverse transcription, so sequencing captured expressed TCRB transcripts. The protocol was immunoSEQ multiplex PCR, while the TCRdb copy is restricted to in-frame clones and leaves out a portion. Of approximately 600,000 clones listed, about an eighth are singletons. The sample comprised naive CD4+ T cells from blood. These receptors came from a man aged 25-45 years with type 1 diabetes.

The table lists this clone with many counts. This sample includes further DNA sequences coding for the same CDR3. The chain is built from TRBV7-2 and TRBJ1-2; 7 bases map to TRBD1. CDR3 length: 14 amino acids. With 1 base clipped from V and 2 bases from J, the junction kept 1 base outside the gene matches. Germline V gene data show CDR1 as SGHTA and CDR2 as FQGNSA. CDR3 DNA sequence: TGTGCCAGCAGCTTAGAGGGGGCCAACTATGGCTACACCTTC. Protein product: CASSLEGANYGYTF. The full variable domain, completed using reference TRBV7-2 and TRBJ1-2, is GAGVSQSPSNKVTEKGKDVELRCDPISGHTALYWYRQSLGQGLEFLIYFQGNSAPDKSGLPSDRFSAERTGGSVSTLTIQRTQQEDSAVYLCASSLEGANYGYTFGSGTRLTVV.

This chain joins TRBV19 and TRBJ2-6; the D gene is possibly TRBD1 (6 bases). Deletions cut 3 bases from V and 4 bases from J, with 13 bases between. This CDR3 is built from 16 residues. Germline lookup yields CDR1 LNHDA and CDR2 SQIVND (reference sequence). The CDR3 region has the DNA TGTGCCAGTAGTATTCTTCAGGGGACGGGGGCCAACGTCCTGACTTTC. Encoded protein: CASSILQGTGANVLTF.